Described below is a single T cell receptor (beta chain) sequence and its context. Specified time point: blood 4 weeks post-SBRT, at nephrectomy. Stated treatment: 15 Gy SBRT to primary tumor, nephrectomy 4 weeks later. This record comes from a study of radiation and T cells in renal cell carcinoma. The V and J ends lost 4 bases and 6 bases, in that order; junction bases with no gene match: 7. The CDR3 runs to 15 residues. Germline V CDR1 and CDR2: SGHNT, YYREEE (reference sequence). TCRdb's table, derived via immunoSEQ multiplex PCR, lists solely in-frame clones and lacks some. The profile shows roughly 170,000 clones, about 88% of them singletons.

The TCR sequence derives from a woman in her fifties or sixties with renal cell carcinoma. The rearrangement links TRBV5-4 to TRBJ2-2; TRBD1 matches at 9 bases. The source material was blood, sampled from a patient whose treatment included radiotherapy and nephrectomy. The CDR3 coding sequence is TGTGCCAGCAGCATCCGGACAGGGGCCGCCGGGGAGCTGTTTTTT. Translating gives CASSIRTGAAGELFF.